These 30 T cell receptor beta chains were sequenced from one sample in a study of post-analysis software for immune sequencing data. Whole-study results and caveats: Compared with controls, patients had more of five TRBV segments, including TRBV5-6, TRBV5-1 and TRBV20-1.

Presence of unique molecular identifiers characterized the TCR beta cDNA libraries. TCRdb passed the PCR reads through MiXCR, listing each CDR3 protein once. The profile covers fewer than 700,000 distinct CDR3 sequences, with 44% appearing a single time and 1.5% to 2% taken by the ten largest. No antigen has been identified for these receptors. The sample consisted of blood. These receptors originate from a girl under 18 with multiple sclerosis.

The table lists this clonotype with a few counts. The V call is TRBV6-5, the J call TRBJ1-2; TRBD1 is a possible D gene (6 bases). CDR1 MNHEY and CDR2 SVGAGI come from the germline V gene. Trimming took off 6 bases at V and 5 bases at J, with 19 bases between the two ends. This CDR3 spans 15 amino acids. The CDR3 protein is CASRTGTHWGYGYTF. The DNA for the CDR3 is TGTGCCAGCAGAACCGGGACACACTGGGGGTATGGCTACACCTTC.

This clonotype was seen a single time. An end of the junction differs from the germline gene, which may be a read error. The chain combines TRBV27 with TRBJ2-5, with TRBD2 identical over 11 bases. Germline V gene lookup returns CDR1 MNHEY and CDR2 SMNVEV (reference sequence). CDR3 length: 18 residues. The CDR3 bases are TGTGCCAGCAGCCAAGGGGCTAGCGGGAGGAGATATCAAGATACCCAGTACTTC. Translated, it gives CASSQGASGRRYQDTQYF.

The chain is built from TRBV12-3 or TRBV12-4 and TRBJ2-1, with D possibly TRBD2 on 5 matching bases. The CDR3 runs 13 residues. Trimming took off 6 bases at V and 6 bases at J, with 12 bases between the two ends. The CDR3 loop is CASRSLACNEQFF. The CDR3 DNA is TGTGCCAGCAGATCTCTAGCCTGCAATGAGCAGTTCTTC.

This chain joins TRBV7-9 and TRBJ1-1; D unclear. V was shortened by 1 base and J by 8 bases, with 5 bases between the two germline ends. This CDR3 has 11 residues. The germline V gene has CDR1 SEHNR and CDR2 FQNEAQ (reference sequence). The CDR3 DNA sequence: TGTGCCAGCAGCTTAGAGGGAGAAGCTTTCTTT. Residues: CASSLEGEAFF.

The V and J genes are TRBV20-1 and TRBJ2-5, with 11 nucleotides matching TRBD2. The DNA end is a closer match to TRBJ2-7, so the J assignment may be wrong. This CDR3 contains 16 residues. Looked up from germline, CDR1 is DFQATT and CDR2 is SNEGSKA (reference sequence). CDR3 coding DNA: TGCAGTGCTAGAGACACGGCTAGCGGGGGGTTCTACGAGCAGTACTTC. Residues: CSARDTASGGFYEQYF.

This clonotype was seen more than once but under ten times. The CDR3 coding sequence is TGTGCCAGCAGCCAAAAAGTCGGACTAGAGTTAAATGAGCAGTTCTTC. Its protein is CASSQKVGLELNEQFF. This rearrangement joins TRBV7-2 to TRBJ2-1; 7 bases map to TRBD2. Germline trimming cut 5 bases from V and 7 bases from J; bases unmatched to any gene: 14. Germline loops: CDR1 SGHTA, CDR2 FQGNSA. The CDR3 is 16 residues long.

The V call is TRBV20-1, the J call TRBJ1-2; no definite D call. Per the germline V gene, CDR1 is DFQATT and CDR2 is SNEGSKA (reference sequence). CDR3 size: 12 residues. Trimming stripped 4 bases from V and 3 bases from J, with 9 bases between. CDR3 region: CSANPEYYGYTF. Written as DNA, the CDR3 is TGCAGTGCTAACCCAGAATACTATGGCTACACCTTC.

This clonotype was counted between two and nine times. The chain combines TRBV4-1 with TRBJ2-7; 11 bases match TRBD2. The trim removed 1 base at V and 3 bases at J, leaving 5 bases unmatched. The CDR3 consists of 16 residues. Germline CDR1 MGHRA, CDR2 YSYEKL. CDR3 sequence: CASSQVLAGEYYEQYF. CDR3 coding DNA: TGCGCCAGCAGCCAAGTACTAGCGGGAGAGTACTACGAGCAGTACTTC.

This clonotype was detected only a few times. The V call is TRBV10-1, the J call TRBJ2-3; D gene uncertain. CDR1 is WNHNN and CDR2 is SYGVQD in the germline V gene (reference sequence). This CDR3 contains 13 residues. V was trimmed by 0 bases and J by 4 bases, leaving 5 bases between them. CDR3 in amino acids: CASSESRSDTQYF. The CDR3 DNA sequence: TGCGCCAGCAGTGAGTCGAGGTCAGATACGCAGTATTTT.

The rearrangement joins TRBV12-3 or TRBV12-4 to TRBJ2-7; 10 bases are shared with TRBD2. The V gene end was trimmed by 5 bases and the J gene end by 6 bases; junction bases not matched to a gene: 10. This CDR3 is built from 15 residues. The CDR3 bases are TGTGCCAGCAGTCCAGCGGGGGGGACCCCTAGCGAGCAGTACTTC. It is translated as CASSPAGGTPSEQYF.

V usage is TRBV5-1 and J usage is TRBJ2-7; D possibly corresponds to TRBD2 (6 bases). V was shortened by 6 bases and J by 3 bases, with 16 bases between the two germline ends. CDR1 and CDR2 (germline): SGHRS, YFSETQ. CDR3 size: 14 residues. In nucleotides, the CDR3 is TGCGCCAGCACCCCCCGGGGACTTCGCTACGAGCAGTACTTC. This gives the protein CASTPRGLRYEQYF.

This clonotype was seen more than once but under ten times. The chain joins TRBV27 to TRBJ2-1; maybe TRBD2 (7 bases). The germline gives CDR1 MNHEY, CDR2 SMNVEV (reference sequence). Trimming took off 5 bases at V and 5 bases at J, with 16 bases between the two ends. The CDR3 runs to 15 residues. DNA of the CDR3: TGTGCCAGCAGTGTCGGTTGGGGGGGGCACAATGAGCAGTTCTTC. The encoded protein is CASSVGWGGHNEQFF.

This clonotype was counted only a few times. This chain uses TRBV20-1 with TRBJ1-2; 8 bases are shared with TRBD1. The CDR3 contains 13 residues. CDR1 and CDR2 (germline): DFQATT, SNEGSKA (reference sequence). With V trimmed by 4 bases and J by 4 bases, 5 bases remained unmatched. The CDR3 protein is CSATLQGAYGYTF. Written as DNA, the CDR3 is TGCAGTGCTACACTCCAGGGGGCCTATGGCTACACCTTC.

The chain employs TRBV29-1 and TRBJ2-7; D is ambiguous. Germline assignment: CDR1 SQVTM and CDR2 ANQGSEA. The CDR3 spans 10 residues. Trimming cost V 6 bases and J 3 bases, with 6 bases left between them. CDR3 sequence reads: CSVYSYEQYF. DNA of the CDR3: TGCAGCGTCTACAGCTACGAGCAGTACTTC.

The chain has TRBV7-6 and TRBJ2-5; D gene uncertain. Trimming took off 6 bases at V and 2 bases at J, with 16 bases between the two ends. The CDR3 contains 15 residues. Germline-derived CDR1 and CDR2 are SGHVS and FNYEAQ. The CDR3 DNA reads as TGTGCCAGCAGTCGCGACACGAGCCCTCAAGAGACCCAGTACTTC. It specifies CASSRDTSPQETQYF.

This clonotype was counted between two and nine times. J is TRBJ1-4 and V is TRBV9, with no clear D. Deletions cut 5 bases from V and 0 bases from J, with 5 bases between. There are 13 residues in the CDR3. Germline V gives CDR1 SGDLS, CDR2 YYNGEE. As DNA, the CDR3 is TGTGCCAGCAGTCGGGCAACTAATGAAAAACTGTTTTTT. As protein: CASSRATNEKLFF.

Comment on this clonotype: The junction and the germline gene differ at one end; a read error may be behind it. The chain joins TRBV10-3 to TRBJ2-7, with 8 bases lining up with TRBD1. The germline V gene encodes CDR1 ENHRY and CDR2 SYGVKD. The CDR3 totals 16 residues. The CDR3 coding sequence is TGTGGCATCAGTGAGGGGGTGAAGGCAGGGGGCGGTGAGCAGTACTTC. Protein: CGISEGVKAGGGEQYF.

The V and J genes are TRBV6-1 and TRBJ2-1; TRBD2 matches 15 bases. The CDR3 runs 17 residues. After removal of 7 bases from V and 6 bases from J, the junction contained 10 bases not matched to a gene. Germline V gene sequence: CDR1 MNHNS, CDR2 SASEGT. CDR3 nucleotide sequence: TGTGCCAGCACCAGGGGACTAGCGGGGGGCCCGGTCAATGAGCAGTTCTTC. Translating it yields CASTRGLAGGPVNEQFF.

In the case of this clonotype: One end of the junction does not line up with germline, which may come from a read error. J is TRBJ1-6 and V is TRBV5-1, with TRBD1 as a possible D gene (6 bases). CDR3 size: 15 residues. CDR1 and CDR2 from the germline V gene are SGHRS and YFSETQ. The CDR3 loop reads CVSSLVGRGSSPLHF. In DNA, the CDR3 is TGCGTCAGCAGCTTAGTCGGCAGGGGTAGTTCACCCCTCCACTTT.

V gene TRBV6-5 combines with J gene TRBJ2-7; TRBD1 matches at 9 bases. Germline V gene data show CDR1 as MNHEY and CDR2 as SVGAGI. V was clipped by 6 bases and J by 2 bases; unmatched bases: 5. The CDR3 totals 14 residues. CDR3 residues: CASSRDRVTYEQYF. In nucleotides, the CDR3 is TGTGCCAGCAGCCGGGACAGGGTCACCTACGAGCAGTACTTC.

The CDR3 sequence is CSARVAGGLKTDTQYF. The CDR3 bases are TGCAGTGCTAGGGTAGCGGGAGGACTAAAGACAGATACGCAGTATTTT. The chain joins TRBV20-1 to TRBJ2-3; TRBD2 matches 10 bases. Unmatched junction bases numbered 9, after V lost 3 bases and J lost 3 bases. The CDR3 length is 16 residues. CDR1 DFQATT and CDR2 SNEGSKA come from the germline V gene (reference sequence).

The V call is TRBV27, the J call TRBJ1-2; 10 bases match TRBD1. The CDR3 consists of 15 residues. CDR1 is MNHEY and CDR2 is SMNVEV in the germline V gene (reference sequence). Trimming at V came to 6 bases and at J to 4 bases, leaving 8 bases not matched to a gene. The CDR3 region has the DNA TGTGCCAGCAGGATAAGGGACAGGGGTTCCTATGGCTACACCTTC. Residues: CASRIRDRGSYGYTF.

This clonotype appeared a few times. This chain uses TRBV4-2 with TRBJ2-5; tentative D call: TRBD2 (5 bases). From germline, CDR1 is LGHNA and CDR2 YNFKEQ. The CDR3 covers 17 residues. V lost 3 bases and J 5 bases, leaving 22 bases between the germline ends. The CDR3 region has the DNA TGTGCCAGCAGCCAGACCCGGGGAGCCACCGGTCAGGAGACCCAGTACTTC. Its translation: CASSQTRGATGQETQYF.

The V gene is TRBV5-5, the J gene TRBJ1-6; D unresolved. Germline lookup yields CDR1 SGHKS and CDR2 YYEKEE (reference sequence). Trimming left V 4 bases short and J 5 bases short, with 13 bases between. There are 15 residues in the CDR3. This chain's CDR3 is CASSPPRTHNSPLHF. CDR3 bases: TGTGCCAGCAGCCCTCCCAGGACCCATAATTCACCCCTCCACTTT.

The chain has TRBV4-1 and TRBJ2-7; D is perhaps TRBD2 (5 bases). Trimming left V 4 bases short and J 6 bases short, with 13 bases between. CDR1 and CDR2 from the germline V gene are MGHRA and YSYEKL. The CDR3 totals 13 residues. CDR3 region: CASSLSGKREQYF. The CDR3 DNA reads TGCGCCAGCAGCCTTTCGGGGAAGCGCGAGCAGTACTTC.

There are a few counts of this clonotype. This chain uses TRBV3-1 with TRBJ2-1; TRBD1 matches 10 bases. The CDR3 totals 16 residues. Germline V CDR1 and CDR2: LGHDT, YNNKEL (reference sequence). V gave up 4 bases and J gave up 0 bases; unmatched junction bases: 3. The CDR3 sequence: CASSPDRGSSYNEQFF. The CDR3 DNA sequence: TGTGCCAGCAGCCCGGACAGGGGGAGCTCCTACAATGAGCAGTTCTTC.

The DNA for the CDR3 is TGTGCCATCGGATCGGTTGCGGGACGCACAGATACGCAGTATTTT. The encoded protein is CAIGSVAGRTDTQYF. The chain carries TRBV10-3 and TRBJ2-3, with D perhaps matching TRBD2 (6 bases). Germline V gene data show CDR1 as ENHRY and CDR2 as SYGVKD. The germline V and J ends were trimmed by 8 bases and 1 base, with 16 bases remaining between them. The CDR3 totals 15 residues.

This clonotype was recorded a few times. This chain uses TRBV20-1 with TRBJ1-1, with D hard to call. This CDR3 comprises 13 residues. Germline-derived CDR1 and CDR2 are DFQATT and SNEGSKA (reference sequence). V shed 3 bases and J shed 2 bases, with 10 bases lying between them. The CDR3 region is CSARGILNTEAFF. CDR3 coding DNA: TGCAGTGCTAGGGGGATTCTTAACACTGAAGCTTTCTTT.

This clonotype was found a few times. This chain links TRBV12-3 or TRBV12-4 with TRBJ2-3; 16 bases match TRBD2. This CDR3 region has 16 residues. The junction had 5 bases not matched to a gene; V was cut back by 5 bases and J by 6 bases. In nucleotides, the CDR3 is TGTGCCAGCAGTCTCGGGACTAGCGGGAGGGACGATACGCAGTATTTT. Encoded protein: CASSLGTSGRDDTQYF.

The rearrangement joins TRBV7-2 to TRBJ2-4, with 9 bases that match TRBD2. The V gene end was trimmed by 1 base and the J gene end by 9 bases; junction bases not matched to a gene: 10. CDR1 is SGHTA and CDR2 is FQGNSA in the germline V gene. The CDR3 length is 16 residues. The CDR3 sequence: CASSLVLAGGQLIQYF. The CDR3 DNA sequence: TGTGCCAGCAGCTTAGTCTTGGCGGGAGGGCAGCTCATTCAGTACTTC.